This TCR beta chain originates from a study of identical twins. TCRdb re-analysed the 5' RACE reads in MiXCR, keeping a single row per CDR3 protein. The data show some 300,000 distinct CDR3 sequences, 9% to 15% seen once. A few counts support this clonotype. Germline CDR1 reads SGHRS; CDR2 reads YFSETQ. The ends were cut back, 3 bases at V and 3 bases at J, with 20 bases in the middle. This CDR3 is 17 amino acids long. These data also formed part of another study, on yellow fever vaccine responses in identical twins.

This chain connects TRBV5-1 to TRBJ2-3; tentatively, D is TRBD2 (7 bases). What was sequenced was CD8+ T cells sorted from blood. The source is a young woman in good health. Here the CDR3 DNA reads TGCGCCAGCAGCTCGCCGCTGTGGGGGGGCGCGACAGATACGCAGTATTTT. Protein product: CASSSPLWGGATDTQYF.